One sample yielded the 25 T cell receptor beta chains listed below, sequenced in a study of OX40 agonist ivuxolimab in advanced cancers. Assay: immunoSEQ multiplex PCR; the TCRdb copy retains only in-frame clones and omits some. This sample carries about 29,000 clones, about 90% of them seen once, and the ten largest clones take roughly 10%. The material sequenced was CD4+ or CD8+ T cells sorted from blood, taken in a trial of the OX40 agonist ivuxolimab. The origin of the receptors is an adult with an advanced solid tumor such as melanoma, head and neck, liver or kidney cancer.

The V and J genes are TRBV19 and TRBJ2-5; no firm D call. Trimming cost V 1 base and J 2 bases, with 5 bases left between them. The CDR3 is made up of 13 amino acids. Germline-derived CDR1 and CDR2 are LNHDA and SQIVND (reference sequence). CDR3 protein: CASSIVPQETQYF. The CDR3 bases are TGTGCCAGTAGTATAGTCCCACAAGAGACCCAGTACTTC.

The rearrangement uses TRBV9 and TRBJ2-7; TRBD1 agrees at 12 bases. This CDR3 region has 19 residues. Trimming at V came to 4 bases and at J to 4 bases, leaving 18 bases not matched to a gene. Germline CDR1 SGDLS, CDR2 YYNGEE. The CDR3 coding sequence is TGTGCCAGCAGCCCTGGGGACAGGGGGCGTCAGGCTTTGTGGTACGAGCAGTACTTC. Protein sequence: CASSPGDRGRQALWYEQYF.

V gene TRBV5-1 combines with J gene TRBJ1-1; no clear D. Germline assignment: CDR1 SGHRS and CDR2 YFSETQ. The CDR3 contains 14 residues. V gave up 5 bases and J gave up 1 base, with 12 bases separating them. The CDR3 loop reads CASSQQPSNTEAFF. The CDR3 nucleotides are TGCGCCAGCAGTCAACAGCCCTCGAACACTGAAGCTTTCTTT.

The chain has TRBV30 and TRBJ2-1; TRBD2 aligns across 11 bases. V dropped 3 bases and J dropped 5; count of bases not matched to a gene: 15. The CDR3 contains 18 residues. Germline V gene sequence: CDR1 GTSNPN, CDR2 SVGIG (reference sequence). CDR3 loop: CAWSYSGRAIWSDNEQFF. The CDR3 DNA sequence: TGTGCCTGGAGCTATAGCGGGAGGGCCATTTGGTCGGACAATGAGCAGTTCTTC.

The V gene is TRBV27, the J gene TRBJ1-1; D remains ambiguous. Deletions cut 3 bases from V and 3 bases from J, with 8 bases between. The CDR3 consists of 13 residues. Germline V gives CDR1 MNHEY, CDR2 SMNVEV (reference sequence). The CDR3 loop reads CASSLGRYTEAFF. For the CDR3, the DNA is TGTGCCAGCAGTTTGGGCCGGTACACTGAAGCTTTCTTT.

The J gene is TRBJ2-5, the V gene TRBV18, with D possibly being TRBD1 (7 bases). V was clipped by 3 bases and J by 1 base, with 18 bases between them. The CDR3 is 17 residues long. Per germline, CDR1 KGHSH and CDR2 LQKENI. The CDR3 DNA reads TGTGCCAGCTCACCGACCTTCAGGGGGGTCCCCCAAGAGACCCAGTACTTC. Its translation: CASSPTFRGVPQETQYF.

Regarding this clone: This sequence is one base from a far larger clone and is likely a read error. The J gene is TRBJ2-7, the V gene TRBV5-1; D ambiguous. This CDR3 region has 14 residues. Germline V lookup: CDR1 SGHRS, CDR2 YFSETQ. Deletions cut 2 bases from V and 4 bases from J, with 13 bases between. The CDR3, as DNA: TGCGCCAGCAGCTTCTTATCTTCCGGATACGAGCAGTACTTC. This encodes CASSFLSSGYEQYF.

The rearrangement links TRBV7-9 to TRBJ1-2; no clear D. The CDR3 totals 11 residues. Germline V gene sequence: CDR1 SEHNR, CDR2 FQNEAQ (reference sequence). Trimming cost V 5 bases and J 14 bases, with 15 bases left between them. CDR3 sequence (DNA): TGTGCCAGCAGCCGAAGAGGGTCTGGTACCTTC. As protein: CASSRRGSGTF.

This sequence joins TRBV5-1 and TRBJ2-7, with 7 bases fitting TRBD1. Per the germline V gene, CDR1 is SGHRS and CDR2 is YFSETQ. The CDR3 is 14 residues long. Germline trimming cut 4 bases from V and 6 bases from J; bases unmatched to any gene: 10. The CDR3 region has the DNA TGCGCCAGCAGCCCGGAAAGACAGGGCGCCGAGCAGTACTTC. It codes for CASSPERQGAEQYF.

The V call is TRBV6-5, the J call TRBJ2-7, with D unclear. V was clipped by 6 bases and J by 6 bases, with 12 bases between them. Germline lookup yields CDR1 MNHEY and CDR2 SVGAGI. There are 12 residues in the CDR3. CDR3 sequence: CASSPDMAEQYF. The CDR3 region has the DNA TGTGCCAGCAGCCCCGACATGGCCGAGCAGTACTTC.

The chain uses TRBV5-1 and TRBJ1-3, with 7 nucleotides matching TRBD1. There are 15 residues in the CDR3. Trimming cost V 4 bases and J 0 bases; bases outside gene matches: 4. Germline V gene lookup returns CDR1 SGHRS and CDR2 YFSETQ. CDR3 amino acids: CASSTGVGSGNTIYF. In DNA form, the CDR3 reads TGCGCCAGCAGCACAGGGGTGGGCTCTGGAAACACCATATATTTT.

This CDR3 reads CASSFDHSNQPQHF. The CDR3 coding sequence is TGCGCCAGCAGCTTTGACCATAGCAATCAGCCCCAGCATTTT. The rearrangement uses TRBV4-3 and TRBJ1-5; D gene uncertain. The germline gives CDR1 LGHNA, CDR2 YSLEER. This CDR3 is built from 14 residues. Trimming shortened V by 5 bases and J by 0 bases, and 8 bases separated the two germline ends.

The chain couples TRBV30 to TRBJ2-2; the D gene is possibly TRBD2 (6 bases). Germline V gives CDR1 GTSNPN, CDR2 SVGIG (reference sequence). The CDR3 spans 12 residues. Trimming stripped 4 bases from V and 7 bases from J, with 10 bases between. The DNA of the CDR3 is TGTGCCTGGACTGTGGGGGGCGGGGAGCTGTTTTTT. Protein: CAWTVGGGELFF.

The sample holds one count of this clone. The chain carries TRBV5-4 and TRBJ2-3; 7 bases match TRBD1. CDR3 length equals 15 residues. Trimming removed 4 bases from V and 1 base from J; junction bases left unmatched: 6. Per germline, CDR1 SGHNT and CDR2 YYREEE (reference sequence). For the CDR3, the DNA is TGTGCCAGCAGCCCGACAGGGCTTGGCACAGATACGCAGTATTTT. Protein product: CASSPTGLGTDTQYF.

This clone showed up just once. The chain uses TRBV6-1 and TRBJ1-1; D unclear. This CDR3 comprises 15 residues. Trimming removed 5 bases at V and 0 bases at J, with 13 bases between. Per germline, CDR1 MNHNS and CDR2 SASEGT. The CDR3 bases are TGTGCCAGCAGTTCCCGGACGGGCCTGAACACTGAAGCTTTCTTT. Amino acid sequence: CASSSRTGLNTEAFF.

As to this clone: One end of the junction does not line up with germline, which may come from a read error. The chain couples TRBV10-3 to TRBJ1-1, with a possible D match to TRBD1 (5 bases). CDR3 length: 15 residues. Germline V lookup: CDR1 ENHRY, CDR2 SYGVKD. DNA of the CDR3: TGTGCCAGCAGTTCCGGGACCTCCCGAAACACTGAAGCTTTCTTT. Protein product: CASSSGTSRNTEAFF.

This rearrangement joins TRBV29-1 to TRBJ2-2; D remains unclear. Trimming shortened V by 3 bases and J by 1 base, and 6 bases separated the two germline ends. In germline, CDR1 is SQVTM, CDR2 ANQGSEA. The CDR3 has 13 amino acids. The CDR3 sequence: CSVEWGNTGELFF. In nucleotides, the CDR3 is TGCAGCGTTGAGTGGGGGAACACCGGGGAGCTGTTTTTT.

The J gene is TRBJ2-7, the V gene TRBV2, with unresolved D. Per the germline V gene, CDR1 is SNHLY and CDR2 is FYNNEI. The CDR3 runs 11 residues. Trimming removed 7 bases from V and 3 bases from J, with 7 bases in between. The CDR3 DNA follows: TGTGCCAGCAAAAAGGGCTACGAGCAGTACTTC. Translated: CASKKGYEQYF.

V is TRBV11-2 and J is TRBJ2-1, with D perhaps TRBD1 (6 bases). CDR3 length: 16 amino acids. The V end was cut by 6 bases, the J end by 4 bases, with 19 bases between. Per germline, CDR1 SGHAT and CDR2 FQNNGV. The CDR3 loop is CASRGISGTLYNEQFF. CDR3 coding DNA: TGTGCCAGCAGAGGGATCTCCGGGACACTGTACAATGAGCAGTTCTTC.

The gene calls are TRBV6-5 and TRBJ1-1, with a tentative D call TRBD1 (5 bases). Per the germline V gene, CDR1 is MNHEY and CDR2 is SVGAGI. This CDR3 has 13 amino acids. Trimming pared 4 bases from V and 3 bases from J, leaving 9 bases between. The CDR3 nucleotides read TGTGCCAGCAGTTGGACACCAGACACTGAAGCTTTCTTT. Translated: CASSWTPDTEAFF.

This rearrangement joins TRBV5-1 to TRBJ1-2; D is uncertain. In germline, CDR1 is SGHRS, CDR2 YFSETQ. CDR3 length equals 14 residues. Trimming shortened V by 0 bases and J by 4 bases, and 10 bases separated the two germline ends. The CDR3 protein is CASSLAGIGYGYTF. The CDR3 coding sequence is TGCGCCAGCAGCTTGGCGGGGATAGGCTATGGCTACACCTTC.

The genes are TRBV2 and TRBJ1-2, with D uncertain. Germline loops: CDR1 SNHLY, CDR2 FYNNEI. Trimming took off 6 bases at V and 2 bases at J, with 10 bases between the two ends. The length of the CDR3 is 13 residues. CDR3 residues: CASREAGNYGYTF. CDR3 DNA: TGTGCCAGCAGAGAGGCGGGGAACTATGGCTACACCTTC.

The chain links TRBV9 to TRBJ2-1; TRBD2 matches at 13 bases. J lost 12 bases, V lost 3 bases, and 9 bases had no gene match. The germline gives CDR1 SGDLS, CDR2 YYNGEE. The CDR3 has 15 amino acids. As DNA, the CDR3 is TGTGCCAGCAGCGAGGGACTAGCGGGACCCCCGGGGCAGTTCTTC. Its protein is CASSEGLAGPPGQFF.

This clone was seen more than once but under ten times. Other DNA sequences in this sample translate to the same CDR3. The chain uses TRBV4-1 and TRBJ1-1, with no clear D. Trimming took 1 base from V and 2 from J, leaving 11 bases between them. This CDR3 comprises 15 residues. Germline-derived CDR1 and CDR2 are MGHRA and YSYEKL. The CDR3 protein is CASSQGGPSNTEAFF. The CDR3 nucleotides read TGCGCCAGCAGCCAAGGAGGGCCTAGCAACACTGAAGCTTTCTTT.

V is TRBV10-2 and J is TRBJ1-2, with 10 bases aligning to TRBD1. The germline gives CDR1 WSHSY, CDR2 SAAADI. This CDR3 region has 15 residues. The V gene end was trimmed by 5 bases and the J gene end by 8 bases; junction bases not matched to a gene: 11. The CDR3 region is CASSQPGTGVGGYTF. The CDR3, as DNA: TGCGCCAGCAGTCAGCCTGGGACAGGGGTAGGAGGCTACACCTTC.